The source of this T cell receptor (beta chain) is a study of blood T cell repertoires in COVID-19. About the study: PBMCs, B-cell-depleted T cells, or T cells were the source of the cDNA or gDNA that made up the material.

The table came from immunoSEQ multiplex PCR; TCRdb's copy has only in-frame clones and leaves some out. The repertoire holds a few hundred thousand clones, around 87% seen once, with 1% in the top ten. Two negative PCRs, clearance, or symptom resolution were required of recovered Cohort 3 donors. This clone appeared once. Deletions cut 2 bases from V and 4 bases from J, with 12 bases between. The CDR3 has 15 amino acids. In germline, CDR1 is SGHTA, CDR2 FQGTGA. The TCR was taken from a young man who had recovered from COVID-19. The source material was PBMCs or T cells enriched from blood (not recorded which). J is TRBJ2-1 and V is TRBV7-3; D gene ambiguous. The CDR3 spells CASSLGVNQYNEQFF. The CDR3 DNA follows: TGTGCCAGCAGCTTAGGAGTTAATCAGTACAATGAGCAGTTCTTC.